The rows below give T cell receptor beta chains drawn from one sample of a study of sequential checkpoint blockade in melanoma. Libraries were prepared by immunoSEQ multiplex PCR; TCRdb keeps only in-frame clonotypes and omits some of them. The table records 6,100 or so clones, over 40% of them present only once. This specimen was CD8+ T cells sorted from blood (inferred from file names), taken from a patient given nivolumab and ipilimumab in sequence. The receptors come from a human patient with melanoma. Some clones in this sample may be carry-over from other donors' samples. Each CDR3 is given with its conserved first and last residue. Fields, in order: V gene, J gene, D gene, clone size, CDR3 protein, CDR3 DNA. D genes are given only for firm matches. Clone size is given for some rows only: seen once, a few or many times, or a class if the clone is expanded.

>TRBV4-1|TRBJ1-2|TRBD1|few
CASTPTGEYGYTF
TGCGCCAGCACCCCCACAGGGGAGTATGGCTACACCTTC
>TRBV4-1|TRBJ2-7|.|.
CASSQVEGTYEQYF
TGCGCCAGCAGCCAAGTGGAGGGAACATACGAGCAGTACTTC
>TRBV19|TRBJ2-7|TRBD1|.
CASSTILGTVYEQYF
TGTGCCAGTAGTACCATCCTTGGGACAGTCTACGAGCAGTACTTC
>TRBV5-6|TRBJ1-2|.|.
CASSLMAQGVWDGYTF
TGTGCCAGCAGCCTAATGGCACAGGGAGTATGGGATGGCTACACCTTC
>TRBV6-5|TRBJ2-7|.|few
CASSYGLTESSYEQYF
TGTGCCAGCAGTTACGGGCTGACAGAGAGCTCCTACGAGCAGTACTTC
>TRBV5-5|TRBJ2-7|.|.
CASSLAATAYEQYF
TGTGCCAGCAGCTTAGCTGCCACAGCCTACGAGCAGTACTTC
>TRBV27|TRBJ1-6|.|.
CASGLVHIRNSPLHF
TGTGCCAGCGGCTTGGTGCACATTCGTAATTCACCCCTCCACTTT
>TRBV29-1|TRBJ2-7|.|.
CSVVDRGSYEQYF
TGCAGCGTTGTGGATAGGGGCTCCTACGAGCAGTACTTC
>TRBV28|TRBJ2-7|TRBD1|.
CASSDRVGYEQYF
TGTGCCAGCAGCGACAGGGTAGGCTACGAGCAGTACTTC
>TRBV7-9|TRBJ2-2|.|.
CASSLPGSAGELFF
TGTGCCAGCAGCTTACCAGGGTCCGCCGGGGAGCTGTTTTTT
>TRBV4-1|TRBJ2-1|TRBD1|.
CASSHRQGSSNNEQFF
TGCGCCAGCAGCCACCGACAGGGGTCCTCGAACAATGAGCAGTTCTTC
>TRBV2|TRBJ1-5|TRBD1|medium-sized
CASRRWGTGDNQPQHF
TGTGCCAGCAGGAGGTGGGGGACAGGGGACAATCAGCCCCAGCATTTT
>TRBV6-5|TRBJ2-7|.|.
CASTDRGTYEQYF
TGTGCCAGCACCGACCGGGGGACCTACGAGCAGTACTTC
>TRBV7-9|TRBJ1-2|.|few
CASSSGDEYGYTF
TGTGCCAGCAGCTCAGGGGACGAGTATGGCTACACCTTC
>TRBV7-9|TRBJ2-7|.|.
CASSLFPYEQYF
TGTGCCAGCAGCTTATTCCCTTACGAGCAGTACTTC
>TRBV30|TRBJ1-3|TRBD1|few
CAWSTGQTGNTIYF
TGTGCCTGGAGTACGGGACAGACTGGAAACACCATATATTTT
>TRBV2|TRBJ2-1|.|few
CASTALQGYNEQFF
TGTGCCAGTACCGCCCTCCAGGGGTACAATGAGCAGTTCTTC
>TRBV4-1|TRBJ2-4|.|.
CASSPRDSGTAKNIQYF
TGCGCCAGCAGCCCTCGGGACTCAGGGACAGCCAAAAACATTCAGTACTTC
>TRBV19|TRBJ1-1|.|few
CASTMGANTEAFF
TGTGCCAGTACCATGGGAGCGAACACTGAAGCTTTCTTT
>TRBV2|TRBJ2-7|TRBD1|.
CASTESPGGAGQYF
TGTGCCAGCACAGAGTCCCCAGGGGGCGCGGGGCAGTACTTC
>TRBV7-9|TRBJ1-2|.|.
CASSNRAYGYTF
TGTGCCAGCAGCAACAGGGCCTATGGCTACACCTTC
>TRBV11-2|TRBJ1-1|.|once
CASRTIPSEAFF
TGTGCCAGCCGTACTATCCCATCTGAAGCTTTCTTT
>TRBV6-1|TRBJ2-7|.|once
CASSESLSYEQYF
TGTGCCAGCAGTGAATCCCTCTCCTACGAGCAGTACTTC
>TRBV18|TRBJ2-7|TRBD1|.
CASKGTAYEQYF
TGTGCCAGCAAAGGGACAGCCTACGAGCAGTACTTC
>TRBV6-1|TRBJ1-5|.|once
CASSERGLANQPQHF
TGTGCCAGCAGTGAACGTGGGTTAGCGAATCAGCCCCAGCATTTT
>TRBV7-9|TRBJ1-1|TRBD1|.
CASSDRQGLASMNTEAFF
TGTGCCAGCAGCGATCGACAGGGACTGGCGTCGATGAACACTGAAGCTTTCTTT
>TRBV2|TRBJ1-5|.|.
CASSEGWERGNQPQHF
TGTGCCAGCAGTGAAGGATGGGAAAGGGGGAATCAGCCCCAGCATTTT
>TRBV19|TRBJ1-1|TRBD1|few
CASSSGGTEAFF
TGTGCCAGTAGTTCAGGGGGGACTGAAGCTTTCTTT
>TRBV2|TRBJ2-7|.|.
CASTGKGAYEQYF
TGTGCCAGCACCGGAAAGGGGGCCTACGAGCAGTACTTC
>TRBV10-3|TRBJ2-7|.|medium-sized
CAIRGSGEQYF
TGTGCCATCAGGGGTTCGGGCGAGCAGTACTTC
>TRBV9|TRBJ1-6|.|few
CASSGEPGDHYNSPLHF
TGTGCCAGCAGCGGAGAACCGGGAGACCACTATAATTCACCCCTCCACTTT
>TRBV23-1|TRBJ1-1|.|.
CASSQGGSTEAFF
TGCGCCAGCAGCCAAGGAGGGAGCACTGAAGCTTTCTTT
>TRBV9|TRBJ1-6|TRBD1|.
CASSSEDRDGSPLHF
TGTGCCAGCAGCTCGGAGGACAGGGATGGATCACCCCTCCACTTT
>TRBV9|TRBJ1-4|.|few
CASSVEEEKLFF
TGTGCCAGCAGCGTAGAAGAGGAAAAACTGTTTTTT
>TRBV28|TRBJ1-6|.|.
CASSLGARGPKSPLHF
TGTGCCAGCAGTTTAGGAGCGCGGGGACCTAAATCACCCCTCCACTTT
>TRBV7-9|TRBJ2-7|TRBD2|.
CASSFERGSGYEQYF
TGTGCCAGCAGCTTTGAGCGGGGGTCCGGGTACGAGCAGTACTTC
>TRBV11-2|TRBJ1-2|.|.
CASSSPTGGAFLYGYTF
TGTGCCAGCAGCTCCCCGACAGGTGGGGCCTTTTTATATGGCTACACCTTC
>TRBV11-2|TRBJ2-7|.|.
CASRGEGGIYEQYF
TGTGCCAGCAGGGGGGAGGGGGGAATCTACGAGCAGTACTTC
>TRBV4-3|TRBJ1-5|.|medium-sized
CASSPRVGEQPQHF
TGCGCCAGCAGCCCCCGGGTCGGGGAGCAGCCCCAGCATTTT
>TRBV9|TRBJ2-7|.|.
CASSGRTDTYEQYF
TGTGCCAGCAGCGGGAGGACAGATACCTACGAGCAGTACTTC
>TRBV4-1|TRBJ2-7|.|.
CASSHSRGANEQYF
TGCGCCAGCAGCCATAGCCGGGGGGCAAACGAGCAGTACTTC
>TRBV20-1|TRBJ1-2|.|.
CRAGGQPGYTF
TGCAGGGCGGGGGGGCAGCCTGGCTACACCTTC
>TRBV21-1|TRBJ2-7|.|.
CASSNSGLGYEQYF
TGTGCCAGCAGCAACAGTGGTCTAGGCTACGAGCAGTACTTC
>TRBV4-1|TRBJ2-7|TRBD2|.
CASSQDEAGPYEQYF
TGCGCCAGCAGCCAAGATGAAGCGGGGCCATACGAGCAGTACTTC
>TRBV2|TRBJ2-7|TRBD2|few
CASSYFSTSGGYEQYF
TGTGCCAGCAGTTACTTTTCGACTAGCGGGGGCTACGAGCAGTACTTC
>TRBV27|TRBJ1-2|.|.
CASSLGPGSPGGEGYTF
TGTGCCAGCAGTTTAGGCCCAGGGAGTCCGGGGGGAGAGGGCTACACCTTC
>TRBV19|TRBJ2-7|.|few
CASSTGDYEQYF
TGTGCCAGTAGTACAGGGGATTACGAGCAGTACTTC
>TRBV10-2|TRBJ2-7|.|.
CASSDLRGSPYEQYF
TGCGCCAGCAGTGATTTGCGGGGTAGTCCCTACGAGCAGTACTTC